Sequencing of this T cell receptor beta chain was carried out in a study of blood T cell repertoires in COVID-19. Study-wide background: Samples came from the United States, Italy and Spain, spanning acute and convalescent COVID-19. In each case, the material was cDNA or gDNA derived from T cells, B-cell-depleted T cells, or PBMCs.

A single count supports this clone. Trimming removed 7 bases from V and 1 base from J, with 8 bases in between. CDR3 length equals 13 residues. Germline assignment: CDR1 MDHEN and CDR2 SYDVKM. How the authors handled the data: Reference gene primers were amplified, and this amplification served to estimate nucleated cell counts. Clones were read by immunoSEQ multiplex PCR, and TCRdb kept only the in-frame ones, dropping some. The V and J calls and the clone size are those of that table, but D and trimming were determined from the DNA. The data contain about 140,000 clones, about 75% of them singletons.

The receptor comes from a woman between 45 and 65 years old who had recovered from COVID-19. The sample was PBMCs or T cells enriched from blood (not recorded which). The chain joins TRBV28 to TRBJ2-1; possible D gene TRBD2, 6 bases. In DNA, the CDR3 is TGTGCCAGCATACGGGGGTCCTACAATGAGCAGTTCTTC. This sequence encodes CASIRGSYNEQFF.